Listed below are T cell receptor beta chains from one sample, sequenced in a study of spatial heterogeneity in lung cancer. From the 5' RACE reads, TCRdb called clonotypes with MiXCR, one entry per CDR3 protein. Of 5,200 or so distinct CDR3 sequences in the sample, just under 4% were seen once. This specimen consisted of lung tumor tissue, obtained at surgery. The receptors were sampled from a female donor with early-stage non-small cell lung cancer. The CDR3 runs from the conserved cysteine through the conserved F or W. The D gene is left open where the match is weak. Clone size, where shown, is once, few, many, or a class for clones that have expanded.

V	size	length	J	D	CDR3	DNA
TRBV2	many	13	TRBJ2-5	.	CASSVKEKETQYF	TGTGCCAGCAGTGTTAAAGAAAAAGAGACCCAGTACTTC
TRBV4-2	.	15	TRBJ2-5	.	CASSHPGLGQETQYF	TGTGCCAGCAGCCACCCTGGGTTAGGCCAAGAGACCCAGTACTTC
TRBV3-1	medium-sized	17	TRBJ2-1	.	CASSSRSLTSTYNEQFF	TGTGCCAGCAGCTCCCGAAGTCTTACTAGCACCTACAATGAGCAGTTCTTC
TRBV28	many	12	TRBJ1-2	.	CASSVKGAGYTF	TGTGCCAGCAGCGTCAAAGGTGCTGGCTACACCTTC
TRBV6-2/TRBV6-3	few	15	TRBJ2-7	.	CASSKLAGDSYEQYF	TGTGCCAGCAGTAAACTAGCTGGGGACTCCTACGAGCAGTACTTC
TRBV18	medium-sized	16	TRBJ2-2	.	CASSPLMAENTGELFF	TGTGCCAGCTCACCATTAATGGCAGAGAACACCGGGGAGCTGTTTTTT
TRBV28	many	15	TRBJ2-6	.	CASRIGGSGANVLTF	TGTGCCAGCAGAATTGGGGGCTCTGGGGCCAACGTCCTGACTTTC
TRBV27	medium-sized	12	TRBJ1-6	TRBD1	CASSFGQGPLHF	TGTGCCAGCAGTTTTGGACAGGGACCCCTCCACTTT
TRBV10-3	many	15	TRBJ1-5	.	CAISESWGSDQPQHF	TGTGCCATCAGTGAGTCTTGGGGTTCGGATCAGCCCCAGCATTTT
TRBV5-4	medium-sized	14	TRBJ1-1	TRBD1	CASSRQGASYEAFF	TGTGCCAGCAGCCGACAGGGAGCCTCGTATGAAGCTTTCTTT
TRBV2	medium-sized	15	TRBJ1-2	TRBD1	CASSTLTGATYGYTF	TGTGCCAGCAGTACCTTGACAGGGGCGACCTATGGCTACACCTTC
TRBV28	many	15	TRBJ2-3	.	CASSFSGRGTDTQYF	TGTGCCAGCAGTTTCAGTGGGAGAGGCACAGATACGCAGTATTTT
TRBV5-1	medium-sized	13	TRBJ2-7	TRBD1	CASSQQGADEQYF	TGCGCCAGCAGCCAACAGGGGGCGGACGAGCAGTACTTC
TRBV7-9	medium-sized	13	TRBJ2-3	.	CASSLTGTDTQYF	TGTGCCAGCAGCTTAACCGGCACAGATACGCAGTATTTT
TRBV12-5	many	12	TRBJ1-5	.	CASGLVNQPQHF	TGTGCTAGTGGTTTGGTGAATCAGCCCCAGCATTTT
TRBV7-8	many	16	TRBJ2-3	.	CASSLAGERGTDTQYF	TGTGCCAGCAGCTTAGCGGGGGAACGTGGCACAGATACGCAGTATTTT
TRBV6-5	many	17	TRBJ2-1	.	CASSYTIAVREFHEQFF	TGTGCCAGCAGTTACACTATAGCAGTTCGGGAGTTCCATGAGCAGTTCTTC
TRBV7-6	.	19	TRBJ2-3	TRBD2	CESSSLKGIAGGGTDTQYF	TGTGAAAGCAGCTCACTAAAGGGAATAGCGGGAGGTGGGACAGATACGCAGTATTTT
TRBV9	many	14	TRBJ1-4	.	CASSVAGGEEKLFF	TGTGCCAGCAGCGTAGCGGGGGGTGAGGAAAAACTGTTTTTT
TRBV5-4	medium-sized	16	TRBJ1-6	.	CASSRANEDYNSPLHF	TGTGCCAGCAGCCGGGCAAATGAAGACTATAATTCACCCCTCCACTTT
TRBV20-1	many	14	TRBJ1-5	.	CSARVAGPYQPQHF	TGCAGTGCTAGAGTGGCAGGTCCTTATCAGCCCCAGCATTTT
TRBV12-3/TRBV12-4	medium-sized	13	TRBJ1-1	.	CASSTDSEIQAFF	TGTGCCAGCAGTACAGACAGTGAAATCCAAGCTTTCTTT
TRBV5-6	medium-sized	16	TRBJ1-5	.	CASSLFRRGSNQPQHF	TGTGCCAGCAGCTTGTTCCGTAGAGGTAGCAATCAGCCCCAGCATTTT
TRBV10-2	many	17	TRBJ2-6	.	CARINVADYSGANVLTF	TGCGCCAGAATAAATGTAGCGGACTACTCTGGGGCCAACGTCCTGACTTTC
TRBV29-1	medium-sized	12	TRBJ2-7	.	CSVGDGSYEQYF	TGCAGCGTTGGTGACGGGAGCTACGAGCAGTACTTC
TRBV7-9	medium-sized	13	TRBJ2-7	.	CASSLQVAYEQYF	TGTGCCAGCAGCTTACAGGTCGCCTACGAGCAGTACTTC
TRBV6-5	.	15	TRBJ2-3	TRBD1	CASSSPGQRTDTQYF	TGTGCCAGCAGTTCCCCGGGACAGCGCACAGATACGCAGTATTTT
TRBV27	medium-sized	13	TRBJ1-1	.	CASSEYRDAEAFF	TGTGCCAGCAGTGAGTACAGGGATGCCGAAGCTTTCTTT
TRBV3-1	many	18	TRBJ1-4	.	CASSSQGTTGALDEKLFF	TGTGCCAGCAGTTCCCAGGGGACCACAGGCGCACTCGACGAAAAACTGTTTTTT
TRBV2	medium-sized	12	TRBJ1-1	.	CASTRRNTEAFF	TGTGCCAGCACCCGCAGGAACACTGAAGCTTTCTTT
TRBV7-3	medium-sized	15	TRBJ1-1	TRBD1	CASRSRGQGDTEAFF	TGTGCCAGCAGATCCCGGGGACAGGGGGACACTGAAGCTTTCTTT
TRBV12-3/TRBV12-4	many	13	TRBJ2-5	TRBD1	CASSWDREETQYF	TGTGCCAGCAGCTGGGACAGAGAAGAGACCCAGTACTTC
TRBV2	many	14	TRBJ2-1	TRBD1	CASSGWTGGYEQFF	TGTGCCAGCAGTGGATGGACAGGTGGTTATGAGCAGTTCTTC
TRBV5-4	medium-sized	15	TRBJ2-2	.	CASSPGAGYTGELFF	TGTGCCAGCAGCCCCGGCGCGGGGTACACCGGGGAGCTGTTTTTT
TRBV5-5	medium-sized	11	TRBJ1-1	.	CASSMNTEAFF	TGTGCCAGCAGCATGAACACTGAAGCTTTCTTT